The clone carrying this TCR beta chain appeared many times. The data stem from a study of Graves' ophthalmopathy and Graves' hyperthyroidism. Scientists amplified the TCR beta CDR3 regions from RNA transcripts. Scientists carried out first-round RT-PCR using HTBI primers and then a second-round multiplex PCR. Each CDR3 protein gets one entry after TCRdb re-called the multiplex PCR reads with MiXCR. Of 200,000 to 250,000 distinct CDR3 sequences in the sample, about 32% were seen once. The CDR3 spans 19 residues. Germline-derived CDR1 and CDR2 are KGHDR and SFDVKD. J gave up 0 bases and V 0 bases, and 3 bases lay outside the gene matches.

Sequenced input: peripheral blood. The TCR sequence derives from a man over 45 with Graves' ophthalmopathy. This chain connects TRBV24-1 to TRBJ2-6; 11 bases line up with TRBD2. CDR3 sequence reads: CATSDLMGLADSGANVLTF. In DNA, the CDR3 is TGTGCCACCAGTGATTTGATGGGACTAGCGGACTCTGGGGCCAACGTCCTGACTTTC.